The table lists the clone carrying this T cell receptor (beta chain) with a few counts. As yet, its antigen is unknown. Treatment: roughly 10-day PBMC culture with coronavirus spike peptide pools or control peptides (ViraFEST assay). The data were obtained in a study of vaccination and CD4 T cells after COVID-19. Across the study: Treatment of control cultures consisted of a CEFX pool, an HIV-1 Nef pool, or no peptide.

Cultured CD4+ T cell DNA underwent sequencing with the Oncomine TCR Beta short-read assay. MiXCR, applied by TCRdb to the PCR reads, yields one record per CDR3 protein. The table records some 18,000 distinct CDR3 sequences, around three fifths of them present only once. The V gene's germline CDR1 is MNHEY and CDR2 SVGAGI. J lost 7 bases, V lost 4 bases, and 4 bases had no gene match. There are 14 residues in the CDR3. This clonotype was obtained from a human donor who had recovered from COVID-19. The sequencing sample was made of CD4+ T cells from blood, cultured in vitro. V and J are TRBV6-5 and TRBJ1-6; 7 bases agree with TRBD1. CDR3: CASSFGTANSPLHF. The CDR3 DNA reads TGTGCCAGCAGTTTCGGGACAGCCAATTCACCCCTCCACTTT.